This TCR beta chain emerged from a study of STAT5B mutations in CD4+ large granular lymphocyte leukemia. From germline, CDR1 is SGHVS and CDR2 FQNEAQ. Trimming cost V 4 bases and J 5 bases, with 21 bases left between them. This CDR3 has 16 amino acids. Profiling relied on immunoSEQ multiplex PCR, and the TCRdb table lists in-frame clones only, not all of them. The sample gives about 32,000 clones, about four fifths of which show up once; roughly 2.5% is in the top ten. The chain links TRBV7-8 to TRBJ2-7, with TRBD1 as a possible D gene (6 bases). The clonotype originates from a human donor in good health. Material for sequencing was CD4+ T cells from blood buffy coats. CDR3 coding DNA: TGTGCCAGCAGCTCGGTTTTTGGGCAGGGGAAAGACGAGCAGTACTTC. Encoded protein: CASSSVFGQGKDEQYF.